These 28 T cell receptor beta chains were all obtained from the same sample, sequenced in a study of spatial heterogeneity in lung cancer. The time point was: sample taken at primary tumor resection. No cells were sorted before sequencing. The whole RNA sequenced was extracted from tumor, nontumor lung or frozen PBMC. TCRdb itself ran the 5' RACE reads through MiXCR, one entry per CDR3 protein. There are roughly 10,000 distinct CDR3 sequences in the sample; approximately 6.8% occur only once, and 28% lies in the top ten. Material: PBMCs, obtained at surgery. The receptors shown here come from a male donor with early-stage non-small cell lung cancer.

This clonotype was counted between two and nine times. The library was built for alpha chains, so this beta chain is an off-target read and its size means little. The chain employs TRBV7-9 and TRBJ2-1; 14 nucleotides line up with TRBD2. This CDR3 has 20 amino acids. Trimming removed 4 bases from V and 0 bases from J; junction bases left unmatched: 11. Per germline, CDR1 SEHNR and CDR2 FQNEAQ (reference sequence). The CDR3 sequence: CASSYSPTSGRVSSYNEQFF. CDR3 nucleotides: TGTGCCAGCAGCTATTCTCCGACTAGCGGGAGGGTTAGCTCCTACAATGAGCAGTTCTTC.

This clonotype has a count of ten or more. This beta chain appears as a stray read in a library generated for alpha chains; its size is not informative. The CDR3 reads CASRRGQGLGGELFF. DNA for the CDR3: TGTGCCAGCAGACGGGGGCAGGGTCTCGGCGGGGAGCTGTTTTTT. V gene TRBV2 combines with J gene TRBJ2-2; perhaps D is TRBD1 or TRBD2 (6 bases each). V lost 6 bases and J 7 bases, leaving 18 bases between the germline ends. The CDR3 covers 15 residues. CDR1 SNHLY and CDR2 FYNNEI come from the germline V gene. The whole variable domain, filled in from reference TRBV2 and TRBJ2-2, reads EPEVTQTPSHQVTQMGQEVILRCVPISNHLYFYWYRQILGQKVEFLVSFYNNEISEKSEIFDDQFSVERPDGSNFTLKIRSTKLEDSAMYFCASRRGQGLGGELFFGEGSRLTVL.

This clonotype was recorded many times. With the library built for alpha chains, this beta chain is off target and its frequency is not meaningful. V is TRBV18 and J is TRBJ2-7; D call uncertain. Germline CDR1 and CDR2: KGHSH and LQKENI. V dropped 3 bases and J dropped 1 base, with 16 bases sitting between them. The CDR3 is made up of 16 amino acids. As DNA, the CDR3 is TGTGCCAGCTCACCCGCCTCGCCAGGTACTTCCTACGAGCAGTACTTC. Translating gives CASSPASPGTSYEQYF.

In this sample, this clonotype turned up many times. In a library made to pick up alpha chains, this beta chain is a stray read with a size that means little. The V gene is TRBV3-1, the J gene TRBJ2-2, with D possibly TRBD2 on 6 matching bases. There are 16 residues in the CDR3. Germline V lookup: CDR1 LGHDT, CDR2 YNNKEL (reference sequence). V lost 0 bases to trimming and J lost 0 bases, with 8 bases between them. The CDR3 DNA sequence: TGTGCCAGCAGCCAAGATGGGGGGTCGAACACCGGGGAGCTGTTTTTT. This translates into CASSQDGGSNTGELFF.

This clonotype was recorded a few times. Since it is a stray read in a library aimed at alpha chains, this beta chain has a size that is not meaningful. This chain links TRBV7-2 with TRBJ2-7; a weak D match, TRBD2 (7 bases). Trimming cost V 8 bases and J 4 bases, with 15 bases left between them. Germline CDR1 is SGHTA and CDR2 is FQGNSA. There are 13 residues in the CDR3. The chain's CDR3 is CASSAGAGYEQYF. CDR3 sequence (DNA): TGTGCCAGCTCCGCGGGGGCTGGTTACGAGCAGTACTTC.

This clonotype is medium-sized (0.01 to 0.1%) by share. This beta chain lies outside the target of a library built for alpha chains; its clone size means little. The chain couples TRBV24-1 to TRBJ2-1; D remains ambiguous. Trimming left V 3 bases short and J 6 bases short, with 14 bases between. Germline-derived CDR1 and CDR2 are KGHDR and SFDVKD. The CDR3 length is 15 residues. The CDR3 DNA reads as TGTGCCACCAGTGATCCAAGCTTAGATGCCAATGAGCAGTTCTTC. Translating gives CATSDPSLDANEQFF.

This clonotype has at least ten counts. This beta chain appears as a stray read in a library generated for alpha chains; its size is not informative. This rearrangement joins TRBV4-3 to TRBJ2-6; 8 bases agree with TRBD1. The CDR3 is 19 amino acids. CDR1 is LGHNA, CDR2 YSLEER, per germline. The J segment lost 4 bases and the V segment lost 3 bases, leaving 14 bases of the junction unmatched. In DNA form, the CDR3 reads TGCGCCAGCAGCCACGATAGAAGGACAGGGAAACTAGGGGCCAACGTCCTGACTTTC. It translates to CASSHDRRTGKLGANVLTF.

This clonotype has at least ten counts. This beta chain represents an off-target read in a library built for alpha chains; its size is of limited meaning. The chain employs TRBV15 and TRBJ2-3; TRBD2 matches at 12 bases. Germline V gene sequence: CDR1 LNHNV, CDR2 YYDKDF (reference sequence). The V gene end was trimmed by 0 bases and the J gene end by 2 bases; junction bases not matched to a gene: 6. This CDR3 is 18 amino acids long. CDR3 bases: TGTGCCACCAGCAGAGATCTAGCGGGGGGGCCGATCACAGATACGCAGTATTTT. Its translation: CATSRDLAGGPITDTQYF.

This clonotype was picked up a small number of times. In a library made to pick up alpha chains, this beta chain is a stray read with a size that means little. This rearrangement joins TRBV24-1 to TRBJ2-7; TRBD1 aligns across 8 bases. V gave up 5 bases and J gave up 4 bases; unmatched junction bases: 6. Per the germline V gene, CDR1 is KGHDR and CDR2 is SFDVKD. The CDR3 spans 14 residues. The CDR3 DNA follows: TGTGCCACCAGTGCAGGGGGCGTATCATACGAGCAGTACTTC. It encodes CATSAGGVSYEQYF.

This clonotype is categorized as medium-sized. Found in a library prepared for alpha chains, this beta chain is an off-target read, and its abundance has little meaning. The chain links TRBV6-2 or TRBV6-3 to TRBJ2-7, with D perhaps matching TRBD1 or TRBD2 (6 bases each). CDR1 is MNHEY, CDR2 SVGEGT, per germline. The ends were cut back, 6 bases at V and 12 bases at J, with 18 bases in the middle. The CDR3 runs 12 residues. The CDR3 region is CASRSDRRGLYF. CDR3 sequence (DNA): TGTGCCAGCAGATCCGACAGGCGGGGTCTGTACTTC.

This clonotype was seen a handful of times. This beta chain turned up in a library designed for alpha chains; as an off-target read, its abundance says little. This chain links TRBV18 with TRBJ2-3; D is uncertain. The CDR3 is 14 amino acids. V was clipped by 3 bases and J by 1 base, with 8 bases between them. Germline V gene data show CDR1 as KGHSH and CDR2 as LQKENI. DNA for the CDR3: TGTGCCAGCTCACCCCTTGAGGGCACAGATACGCAGTATTTT. It encodes CASSPLEGTDTQYF.

Note on this clonotype: A library prepared for alpha chains yielded this beta chain as an off-target read; its size is of little meaning. The rearrangement links TRBV27 to TRBJ1-4; 9 bases are a match to TRBD1. This CDR3 spans 17 amino acids. The germline V gene encodes CDR1 MNHEY and CDR2 SMNVEV (reference sequence). V trimming: 3 bases; J trimming: 5 bases; junction bases outside the gene matches: 10. The CDR3 DNA is TGTGCCAGCAGTTTCTACACAGGGGGCGCCCTGAATGAAAAACTGTTTTTT. It translates to CASSFYTGGALNEKLFF.

This clonotype has more than one count but fewer than ten. A much larger clone differs by one base, so this may be a read error. With the library built for alpha chains, this beta chain is off target and its frequency is not meaningful. The chain has TRBV11-2 and TRBJ1-5; possible D gene TRBD1, 5 bases. Germline CDR1 and CDR2: SGHAT and FQNNGV. The CDR3 contains 14 residues. The CDR3 spells CASSLQGSNQPRHF. In nucleotides, the CDR3 is TGTGCCAGCAGCTTGCAGGGTAGCAATCAGCCCCGGCATTTT.

This clonotype has a handful of counts. Because the library targeted alpha chains, this beta chain is an off-target read whose size means little. J is TRBJ2-3 and V is TRBV2; tentative D call: TRBD2 (5 bases). The germline V gene encodes CDR1 SNHLY and CDR2 FYNNEI. The V gene lost 5 bases and the J gene lost 4 bases, with 13 bases spanning the gap. The length of the CDR3 is 14 residues. The CDR3 bases are TGTGCCAGCAGTACTAGATTGAGCCCAGATACGCAGTATTTT. Its translation: CASSTRLSPDTQYF.

A word on this clonotype: For a library built for alpha chains, this beta chain is a stray read; little rests on its size. V is TRBV6-5 and J is TRBJ2-1; 10 bases fit TRBD1. Germline lookup yields CDR1 MNHEY and CDR2 SVGAGI. Trimming at V came to 8 bases and at J to 2 bases, leaving 0 bases not matched to a gene. The length of the CDR3 is 13 residues. CDR3 residues: CASGTGAYNEQFF. As DNA, the CDR3 is TGTGCCAGCGGGACAGGGGCCTACAATGAGCAGTTCTTC.

The table lists this clonotype with a few counts. Since it is a stray read in a library aimed at alpha chains, this beta chain has a size that is not meaningful. The chain has TRBV20-1 and TRBJ1-1; D is possibly TRBD1 (6 bases). The ends were cut back, 6 bases at V and 2 bases at J, with 13 bases in the middle. The CDR3 runs 13 residues. CDR1 is DFQATT and CDR2 is SNEGSKA in the germline V gene (reference sequence). CDR3: CSAIRGINTEAFF. CDR3 sequence (DNA): TGCAGTGCGATAAGGGGGATTAACACTGAAGCTTTCTTT.

This clonotype was counted a few times. This beta chain is a stray read from a library made for alpha chains; its abundance is not meaningful. This chain joins TRBV19 and TRBJ2-1; no clear D. The CDR3 contains 15 residues. V dropped 3 bases and J dropped 0 bases, with 9 bases sitting between them. Germline V CDR1 and CDR2: LNHDA, SQIVND (reference sequence). Here the CDR3 DNA reads TGTGCCAGTAGTATCGACTTCAGCTCCTACAATGAGCAGTTCTTC. It translates to CASSIDFSSYNEQFF.

This clonotype was observed a few times. This beta chain is an unintended read in a library built for alpha chains; its size means little. The V call is TRBV12-3 or TRBV12-4, the J call TRBJ2-3; 9 bases are a match to TRBD2. The trim removed 2 bases at V and 4 bases at J, leaving 4 bases unmatched. This CDR3 has 15 residues. As DNA, the CDR3 is TGTGCCAGCAGTTTACCGACTAGCGGCGCAGATACGCAGTATTTT. As protein: CASSLPTSGADTQYF.

This clonotype was recorded at least ten times. The library was built for alpha chains, so this beta chain is an off-target read and its size means little. The CDR3 spells CASSPDSAGQPQHF. The CDR3 nucleotides are TGTGCCAGCAGTCCGGACTCGGCGGGTCAGCCCCAGCATTTT. The chain is built from TRBV27 and TRBJ1-5; D unclear. This CDR3 has 14 amino acids. CDR1 and CDR2 from the germline V gene are MNHEY and SMNVEV (reference sequence). V lost 5 bases, J lost 6 bases, and 14 bases lay in between.

At least ten counts were recorded for this clonotype. This beta chain is an unintended read in a library built for alpha chains; its size means little. The chain is built from TRBV5-4 and TRBJ2-2; perhaps TRBD1 as D (6 bases). Germline V CDR1 and CDR2: SGHNT, YYREEE (reference sequence). The V end lost 4 bases, the J end lost 5 bases, and 12 bases lay between the germline ends. The CDR3 consists of 14 residues. Written as DNA, the CDR3 is TGTGCCAGCAGCCAACTACAGGGTACCGGGGAGCTGTTTTTT. Its translation is CASSQLQGTGELFF.

The table lists this clonotype with a few counts. For a library built for alpha chains, this beta chain is a stray read; little rests on its size. The J gene is TRBJ1-2, the V gene TRBV28; D is unresolved. CDR3 length: 14 residues. CDR1 and CDR2 from the germline V gene are MDHEN and SYDVKM. V shed 2 bases and J shed 2 bases, with 9 bases lying between them. The CDR3 loop is CASSLKVANYGYTF. CDR3 in DNA: TGTGCCAGCAGTTTAAAGGTCGCGAACTATGGCTACACCTTC.

This clonotype appeared many times. This beta chain appears as a stray read in a library generated for alpha chains; its size is not informative. The V gene is TRBV3-1, the J gene TRBJ1-2; D uncertain. There are 13 residues in the CDR3. V lost 1 base and J lost 0, with 3 bases in between. The germline CDR1 and CDR2 sequences are LGHDT and YNNKEL (reference sequence). The CDR3 reads CASSQGTNYGYTF. The CDR3 coding sequence is TGTGCCAGCAGCCAAGGGACTAACTATGGCTACACCTTC.

This clonotype was picked up many times. Since the library was made to target alpha chains, this beta chain is a stray read and its abundance is not meaningful. In DNA, the CDR3 is TGTGCCAGCAGTTTACGAGAGGGGGGCACAGATACGCAGTATTTT. Translation: CASSLREGGTDTQYF. The chain joins TRBV12-3 or TRBV12-4 to TRBJ2-3, with D perhaps TRBD1 (6 bases). Trimming shortened V by 2 bases and J by 1 base, and 10 bases separated the two germline ends. This CDR3 is built from 15 residues.

This clonotype appeared many times. Being off target in a library aimed at alpha chains, this beta chain has a size of little meaning. The rearrangement uses TRBV5-1 and TRBJ1-1, with TRBD1 matching over 9 bases. Germline V gene data show CDR1 as SGHRS and CDR2 as YFSETQ. This CDR3 spans 15 amino acids. With 3 bases clipped from V and 5 bases from J, the junction kept 8 bases outside the gene matches. CDR3 sequence: CASSWNRGLGTEAFF. The DNA for the CDR3 is TGCGCCAGCAGCTGGAACAGGGGGCTGGGGACTGAAGCTTTCTTT.

This clonotype came up many times. As an off-target read in a library built for alpha chains, this beta chain has a frequency of little significance. The V and J genes are TRBV7-2 and TRBJ2-7; perhaps TRBD1 as D (6 bases). V dropped 5 bases and J dropped 6 bases, with 20 bases sitting between them. Germline V gene data show CDR1 as SGHTA and CDR2 as FQGNSA. The CDR3 is 15 residues long. The DNA for the CDR3 is TGTGCCAGCAGCCCGACTGGAGACAGGCGACTCGAGCAGTACTTC. Translating gives CASSPTGDRRLEQYF.

As concerns this clonotype: The library was designed around alpha chains, so this beta chain is a stray read whose abundance carries little weight. The V gene is TRBV18, the J gene TRBJ2-7; 9 bases align to TRBD1. The germline V gene has CDR1 KGHSH and CDR2 LQKENI. There are 15 residues in the CDR3. With V trimmed by 3 bases and J by 1 base, 4 bases remained unmatched. The CDR3, as DNA: TGTGCCAGCTCACCCCCGGGACAGGGTTCCTACGAGCAGTACTTC. This encodes CASSPPGQGSYEQYF.

In this sample, this clonotype turned up many times. Being off target in a library aimed at alpha chains, this beta chain has a size of little meaning. V usage is TRBV6-2 or TRBV6-3 and J usage is TRBJ2-5; 8 nucleotides agree with TRBD1. CDR3 length: 15 amino acids. Looked up from germline, CDR1 is MNHEY and CDR2 is SVGEGT. V shed 6 bases and J 0 bases; nucleotides not matched to a gene: 6. CDR3 bases: TGTGCCAGCAGACCCTGGACAGGGAACCAAGAGACCCAGTACTTC. Amino acids: CASRPWTGNQETQYF.

This clonotype ranks as medium-sized. The size of this beta chain means little, since it is a stray read in a library made for alpha chains. This chain uses TRBV20-1 with TRBJ2-3, with 9 bases that match TRBD2. Trimming took 3 bases from V and 5 from J; bases not matched to a gene: 9. In germline, CDR1 is DFQATT, CDR2 SNEGSKA (reference sequence). The CDR3 contains 15 residues. The CDR3 sequence: CSARGGRALGDTQYF. For the CDR3, the DNA is TGCAGTGCTAGGGGCGGGAGGGCCCTCGGAGATACGCAGTATTTT.